This entry is about one T cell receptor beta chain. The count of this clone is one. Its cognate antigen has yet to be identified. Base qualities are not recorded, but no much larger clone differs from it by a single base. The source of the sample is a study of shared T cell receptors in the human thymus (dated by TCRdb to the early 2020s). With regard to the full study: The study examined how the human thymus generates shared, self-reactive T-cell receptor alpha chains.

Relative to germline, V is missing 7 bases and J is missing 8 bases, with 7 bases of the junction outside any gene match. Inclusive of the bounding cysteine and phenylalanine, the CDR3 is 13 residues long. Only CDR3 DNA remains: 39 bases, in frame from the first base. CDR1 is given as MNHEY and CDR2 as SVGAGI, both from the germline V gene. The receptor library was made with the immunoSEQ multiplex PCR assay. Drawn from immuneACCESS, this table holds only the in-frame rearrangements with V and J called that TCRdb kept. Clones are partly lost; checked studies trace under half to an unresolved V gene and leave the rest unexplained. This sample holds just under 550,000 clones; around 78% were observed only once. Jointly, the top ten make up less than 0.015% of the sample. This sample also appeared in a second study, on human thymus T cells. Reported in the second study: In Finland, the donors were immunologically healthy infants who were having open corrective cardiac surgery for congenital heart defects. Thymus tissue was obtained as surgical resects removed during corrective cardiac surgery. V and J gene segment usage appeared biased in both thymic and peripheral blood repertoires. The related research reported highly overlapping thymic TCR repertoires among unrelated individuals. The study characterized TCR alpha and beta repertoires from roughly eight infant thymus samples and a few related peripheral blood samples. Donor ages ranged from roughly 7 to 250 days, and the cohort comprised five or six male and a couple of female infants. Thymocytes were mechanically released from the tissue and were stored as pellets of roughly 9-31 million cells at -70 degrees C. A QIAsymphony instrument was used to extract genomic DNA from frozen cell pellets. The immunoSEQ multiplex PCR assay was used to amplify the TCRB and TCRAD loci from a standardized quantity of quality-controlled genomic DNA. The V(D)J region was spanned by amplicons of a length sufficient to cover the CDR3 and to identify V and J genes. The commercial immunoSEQ service was used to sequence amplicons on an Illumina platform. Primer bias and sequencing errors were corrected using previously described methods, and TCRAD and TCRB definitions followed the IMGT database. The repertoires were analysed using immunoSEQ Analyzer 3.0 and VDJTools for basic statistics, V/J segment usage, diversity estimates, rarefaction and pairwise overlap. Diversity was estimated using the Chao1, ChaoE, Efron-Thisted, Shannon and inverse Simpson indices, and was also estimated on datasets down-sampled to the size of the smallest sample. Repertoire overlap was determined by strict matching of CDR3 nucleotide sequence, V gene and J gene, and Jaccard-based multidimensional scaling clustering was applied. Thymus samples yielded on average roughly 800,000 unique TCRB clonotypes, compared with some 83,000 from blood samples.

The TCR was taken from a boy less than two years old with a congenital heart defect. Donor details come from another sample of the same person, matched by shared clones. Sequencing was done on a sample of thymocytes. The chain employs TRBV6-5 and TRBJ2-1; 8 junctional bases match TRBD2. The CDR3 here reads CASTPGLGHEQFF. The DNA is TGTGCCAGCACACCGGGACTAGGTCATGAGCAGTTCTTC.